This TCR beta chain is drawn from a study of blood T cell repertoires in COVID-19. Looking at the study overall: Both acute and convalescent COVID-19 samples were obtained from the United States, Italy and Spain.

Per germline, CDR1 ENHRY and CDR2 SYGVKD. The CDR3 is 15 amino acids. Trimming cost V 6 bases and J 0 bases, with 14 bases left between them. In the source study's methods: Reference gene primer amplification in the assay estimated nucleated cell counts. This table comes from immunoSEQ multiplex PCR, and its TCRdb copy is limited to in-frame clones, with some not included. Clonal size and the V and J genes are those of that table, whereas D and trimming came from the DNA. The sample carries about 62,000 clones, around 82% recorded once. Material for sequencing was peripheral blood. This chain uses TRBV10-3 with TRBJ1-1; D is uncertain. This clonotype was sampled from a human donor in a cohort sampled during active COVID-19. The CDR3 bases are TGTGCCATCAGCAAGAATAACGGGTTGAACACTGAAGCTTTCTTT. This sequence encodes CAISKNNGLNTEAFF.